This TCR beta chain is drawn from a study of cytomegalovirus exposure and HLA in healthy donors. The PCR ran on 60 Vbeta and 13 Jbeta primers. Generated by immunoSEQ multiplex PCR, the TCRdb table keeps only in-frame clones and is missing some. The sample has roughly 200,000 clones; 70% to 85% are singletons. The germline V gene has CDR1 SNHLY and CDR2 FYNNEI. The CDR3 is 15 residues long. Study observations and caveats: CMV serostatus was the sole immune exposure information available. In a later analysis, compared with equally common non-associated chains, HLA-associated beta chains were more expanded. According to reports, the classifier identified cytomegalovirus status with high specificity and sensitivity.

As regards this clone: The antigen is not known. Compared with germline, one end of the junction differs, possibly owing to a read error.

The J gene is TRBJ2-1, the V gene TRBV2; TRBD2 aligns across 10 bases. The source of this sequence is a middle-aged man in good health and CMV-seronegative. The sample consisted of PBMCs. The CDR3 DNA is TGTGCCAGCAGGCCACTAGCGGGAAGCACTAATGAGCAGCTCTTC. This translates into CASRPLAGSTNEQLF. The full variable domain, its missing parts supplied by reference TRBV2 and TRBJ2-1, is EPEVTQTPSHQVTQMGQEVILRCVPISNHLYFYWYRQILGQKVEFLVSFYNNEISEKSEIFDDQFSVERPDGSNFTLKIRSTKLEDSAMYFCASRPLAGSTNEQLFGPGTRLTVL.